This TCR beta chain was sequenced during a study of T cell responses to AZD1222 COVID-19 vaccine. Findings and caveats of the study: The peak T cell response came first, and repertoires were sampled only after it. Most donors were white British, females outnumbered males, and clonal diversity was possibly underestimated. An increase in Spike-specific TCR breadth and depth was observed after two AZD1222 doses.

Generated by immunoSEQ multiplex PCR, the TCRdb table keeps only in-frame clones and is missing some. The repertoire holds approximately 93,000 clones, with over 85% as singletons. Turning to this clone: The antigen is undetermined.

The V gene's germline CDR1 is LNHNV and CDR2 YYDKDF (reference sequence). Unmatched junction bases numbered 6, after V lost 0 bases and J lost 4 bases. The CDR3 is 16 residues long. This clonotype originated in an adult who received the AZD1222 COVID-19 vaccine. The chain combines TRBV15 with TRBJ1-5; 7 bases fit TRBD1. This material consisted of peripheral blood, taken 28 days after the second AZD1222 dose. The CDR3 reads CATSRDWTGINQPQHF. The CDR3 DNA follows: TGTGCCACCAGCAGAGATTGGACAGGAATTAATCAGCCCCAGCATTTT.